These 28 T cell receptor beta chains came from one sample sequenced in a study of a mutant IDH1 vaccine in newly diagnosed glioma (TCRdb year 2021). These TCRs are of unknown antigen specificity. The time point label, read with the paper, signifies: week 5, during vaccination. Each vaccine dose was 300 ug of a 20-mer mutant IDH1 peptide in Montanide, given subcutaneously with topical imiquimod. The library was made by the immunoSEQ multiplex PCR assay. As stored in TCRdb, this immuneACCESS dataset retains in-frame rearrangements with V and J assigned. A fraction of the clones does not appear; measured against another copy, unresolved V genes explain less than half of the discrepancy, and the remainder lacks a known reason. The sample data list approximately 35,000 clones, and around 58% of these were observed just once. The ten top clones hold approximately 9.9% of the sample. The material was PBMCs, obtained from a glioma patient whose treatment included an IDH1 peptide vaccine. These receptors were collected from a woman aged 18-30 years with glioma.

This clone has a handful of counts. CDR3 sequence (DNA): TGTGCCATCAGTGAGGGGAGCACAGATACGCAGTATTTT. This encodes CAISEGSTDTQYF. The chain combines TRBV10-3 with TRBJ2-3; D not certain. V lost 2 bases, J lost 0 bases, and 3 bases lay in between. Per the germline V gene, CDR1 is ENHRY and CDR2 is SYGVKD. The CDR3 totals 13 residues.

This clone was seen more than once but under ten times. The chain joins TRBV27 to TRBJ1-5; D perhaps matches TRBD1 (5 bases). Germline loops: CDR1 MNHEY, CDR2 SMNVEV (reference sequence). The germline V and J ends were trimmed by 5 bases and 11 bases, with 19 bases remaining between them. The CDR3 covers 14 residues. The CDR3 here is CASSPRLIDSAQHF. The CDR3 bases are TGTGCCAGCAGTCCCCGACTAATCGACAGTGCCCAGCATTTT.

This clone was seen only a few times. The chain has TRBV4-1 and TRBJ1-1; D perhaps matches TRBD1 (5 bases). The germline V gene encodes CDR1 MGHRA and CDR2 YSYEKL. Trimming shortened V by 1 base and J by 8 bases, and 11 bases separated the two germline ends. The CDR3 length is 13 residues. Here the CDR3 DNA reads TGCGCCAGCAGCCAAGGCCCTGGACAAGAAGCTTTCTTT. Its translation is CASSQGPGQEAFF.

The chain links TRBV25-1 to TRBJ2-1; D call uncertain. Trimming pared 1 base from V and 4 bases from J, leaving 14 bases between. Looked up from germline, CDR1 is MGHDK and CDR2 is SYGVNS. The CDR3 runs 16 residues. The DNA of the CDR3 is TGTGCCAGCAGTGAATCTTTTCGTCGGCAGTACAATGAGCAGTTCTTC. Protein: CASSESFRRQYNEQFF.

J is TRBJ1-6 and V is TRBV7-6, with TRBD1 identical over 7 bases. CDR1 and CDR2 (germline): SGHVS, FNYEAQ. The V and J ends lost 5 bases and 0 bases, in that order; junction bases with no gene match: 7. CDR3 length: 17 amino acids. This CDR3 reads CASSQRTGSSYNSPLHF. CDR3 DNA: TGTGCCAGCAGCCAAAGGACAGGCAGCTCCTATAATTCACCCCTCCACTTT.

The chain couples TRBV18 to TRBJ2-7, with D perhaps matching TRBD1 or TRBD2 (5 bases each). CDR1 is KGHSH, CDR2 LQKENI, per germline. Trimming shortened V by 2 bases and J by 7 bases, and 15 bases separated the two germline ends. This CDR3 has 14 amino acids. Here the CDR3 DNA reads TGTGCCAGCTCACCAAGGGACCAGGCTAAGGAGCAGTACTTC. Translated: CASSPRDQAKEQYF.

The chain carries TRBV19 and TRBJ1-2; a weak D match, TRBD1 (6 bases). CDR3 length equals 13 residues. The germline gives CDR1 LNHDA, CDR2 SQIVND (reference sequence). Trimming took off 3 bases at V and 7 bases at J, with 12 bases between the two ends. The CDR3 DNA sequence: TGTGCCAGTAGTATGTTACAGGGAGCTGGCTACACCTTC. Its translation: CASSMLQGAGYTF.

This rearrangement joins TRBV7-9 to TRBJ1-2; 12 bases match TRBD1. V dropped 3 bases and J dropped 4; count of bases not matched to a gene: 3. Germline V CDR1 and CDR2: SEHNR, FQNEAQ (reference sequence). CDR3 length: 15 amino acids. CDR3 DNA sequence: TGTGCCAGCAGCTTGTGGGACAGGGGGCCCTATGGCTACACCTTC. This sequence encodes CASSLWDRGPYGYTF.

The chain uses TRBV11-2 and TRBJ2-3; the match to TRBD2 covers 9 bases. J was trimmed by 1 base and V by 3 bases; bases with no gene match: 2. CDR1 and CDR2 from the germline V gene are SGHAT and FQNNGV. The CDR3 sequence is 15 residues long. DNA for the CDR3: TGTGCCAGCAGCTTCATAGCGGGGGGCACAGATACGCAGTATTTT. Translating it yields CASSFIAGGTDTQYF.

The V and J genes are TRBV7-2 and TRBJ1-5; D uncertain. Germline V CDR1 and CDR2: SGHTA, FQGNSA. The CDR3 consists of 17 residues. V was trimmed by 0 bases and J by 0 bases, leaving 12 bases between them. The CDR3 is CASSLAAPGYSNQPQHF. The CDR3 DNA follows: TGTGCCAGCAGCTTAGCGGCCCCCGGATATAGCAATCAGCCCCAGCATTTT.

This clone was seen once. The chain's CDR3 is CASGWTDVNYGYTF. The CDR3 region has the DNA TGTGCCAGCGGCTGGACAGACGTTAACTATGGCTACACCTTC. The chain joins TRBV6-1 to TRBJ1-2; D is possibly TRBD1 (6 bases). The V end was cut by 8 bases, the J end by 1 base, with 14 bases between. The CDR3 runs 14 residues. Per germline, CDR1 MNHNS and CDR2 SASEGT.

This clone was seen a handful of times. The CDR3 spells CASSVFHPGTELFF. CDR3 bases: TGTGCCAGCAGTGTTTTTCATCCAGGTACCGAGCTGTTTTTT. J is TRBJ2-2 and V is TRBV6-1; D gene ambiguous. V was trimmed by 4 bases and J by 11 bases, leaving 17 bases between them. Germline V CDR1 and CDR2: MNHNS, SASEGT. The CDR3 extends over 14 amino acids.

The chain is built from TRBV7-9 and TRBJ1-1; 10 bases align to TRBD1. Germline V gene lookup returns CDR1 SEHNR and CDR2 FQNEAQ (reference sequence). Losses at the gene ends were 1 base for V and 5 bases for J; bases not matched to a gene: 4. The CDR3 spans 15 residues. CDR3 protein: CASSLERTGGTEAFF. CDR3 coding DNA: TGTGCCAGCAGCTTAGAACGGACAGGGGGAACTGAAGCTTTCTTT. The whole variable domain, filled in from reference TRBV7-9 and TRBJ1-1, reads DTGVSQNPRHKITKRGQNVTFRCDPISEHNRLYWYRQTLGQGPEFLTYFQNEAQLEKSRLLSDRFSAERPKGSFSTLEIQRTEQGDSAMYLCASSLERTGGTEAFFGQGTRLTVV.

This chain uses TRBV28 with TRBJ2-7; D ambiguous. The CDR3 covers 12 residues. Germline assignment: CDR1 MDHEN and CDR2 SYDVKM. Trimming stripped 6 bases from V and 2 bases from J, with 8 bases between. This CDR3 reads CASSRYAYEQYF. The CDR3 nucleotides read TGTGCCAGCAGCCGTTACGCCTACGAGCAGTACTTC.

This clone was picked up one time. The V call is TRBV27, the J call TRBJ1-1; D perhaps matches TRBD1 (5 bases). CDR1 is MNHEY and CDR2 is SMNVEV in the germline V gene (reference sequence). Trimming took 6 bases from V and 6 from J, leaving 14 bases between them. The CDR3 runs to 13 residues. Here the CDR3 reads CASSGKGFAEAFF. For the CDR3, the DNA is TGTGCCAGCAGCGGAAAGGGGTTCGCTGAAGCTTTCTTT.

This clone was seen more than once but under ten times. This sequence joins TRBV19 and TRBJ2-6; no reliable D call. Germline CDR1 reads LNHDA; CDR2 reads SQIVND (reference sequence). The CDR3 is made up of 16 amino acids. V was cut by 5 bases and J by 0 bases, with 11 bases left in between. The CDR3: CASSPHDFSGANVLTF. In DNA, the CDR3 is TGTGCCAGTAGTCCCCACGATTTCTCTGGGGCCAACGTCCTGACTTTC.

Judged by abundance, this clone is medium-sized (0.01 to 0.1%). The V and J genes are TRBV30 and TRBJ2-7; D could derive from TRBD1 or TRBD2 (5 bases each). The CDR3 contains 18 residues. Trimming took off 3 bases at V and 2 bases at J, with 26 bases between the two ends. Germline V gene sequence: CDR1 GTSNPN, CDR2 SVGIG (reference sequence). Here the CDR3 reads CAWSRIILGDLLPYEQYF. DNA for the CDR3: TGTGCCTGGAGCCGAATCATCCTGGGGGACCTGCTCCCCTACGAGCAGTACTTC.

This clone occurred a few times. The rearrangement uses TRBV4-2 and TRBJ2-1, with no clear D. The CDR3 loop spans 15 amino acids. Germline-derived CDR1 and CDR2 are LGHNA and YNFKEQ. V was cut by 0 bases and J by 1 base, with 7 bases left in between. Here the CDR3 reads CASSQDRRSYNEQFF. CDR3 nucleotides: TGTGCCAGCAGCCAAGATCGGCGGTCCTACAATGAGCAGTTCTTC.

This clone was observed a few times. The rearrangement uses TRBV5-6 and TRBJ1-1; tentatively, D is TRBD1 (5 bases). Per the germline V gene, CDR1 is SGHDT and CDR2 is YYEEEE. The CDR3 runs 13 residues. Trimming left V 2 bases short and J 7 bases short, with 12 bases between. The CDR3 region has the DNA TGTGCCAGCAGCTTCCGGTCGGACAATGAAGCTTTCTTT. Protein product: CASSFRSDNEAFF. Together with reference TRBV5-6 and TRBJ1-1, the CDR3 gives the full variable domain: DAGVTQSPTHLIKTRGQQVTLRCSPKSGHDTVSWYQQALGQGPQFIFQYYEEEERQRGNFPDRFSGHQFPNYSSELNVNALLLGDSALYLCASSFRSDNEAFFGQGTRLTVV.

The chain recombines TRBV19 with TRBJ1-2; no clear D gene. The germline CDR1 and CDR2 sequences are LNHDA and SQIVND (reference sequence). CDR3 size: 13 residues. The V and J ends lost 3 bases and 12 bases respectively, with 17 bases between them. The CDR3 reads CASSIRGSPFDTF. CDR3 DNA: TGTGCCAGTAGTATTCGGGGATCCCCCTTCGACACCTTC.

This chain uses TRBV6-5 with TRBJ2-3, with D perhaps TRBD2 (5 bases). Trimming took off 2 bases at V and 6 bases at J, with 9 bases between the two ends. Germline values: CDR1 MNHEY, CDR2 SVGAGI. The CDR3 consists of 13 residues. CDR3 sequence reads: CASSYRTRDTQYF. DNA of the CDR3: TGTGCCAGCAGTTACCGGACTCGGGATACGCAGTATTTT.

This clone occurred once. The chain links TRBV6-5 to TRBJ1-5; possibly TRBD1 for D (5 bases). The CDR3 covers 15 residues. The germline V gene encodes CDR1 MNHEY and CDR2 SVGAGI. Between the trimmed V and J ends, which lost 0 bases and 3 bases, there was a span of 9 bases. This chain's CDR3 is CASSYSRGINQPQHF. As DNA, the CDR3 is TGTGCCAGCAGTTACTCGAGGGGCATCAATCAGCCCCAGCATTTT.

In its sample, this clone was seen a few times. This chain uses TRBV25-1 with TRBJ1-1, with TRBD1 matching 8 bases. CDR3 length: 16 amino acids. Looked up from germline, CDR1 is MGHDK and CDR2 is SYGVNS. With V trimmed by 0 bases and J by 2 bases, 5 bases remained unmatched. Here the CDR3 reads CASSEYSTGGNTEAFF. The DNA for the CDR3 is TGTGCCAGCAGTGAATATTCAACAGGGGGAAACACTGAAGCTTTCTTT.

V gene TRBV6-1 combines with J gene TRBJ1-5; the D is unclear. Germline V gives CDR1 MNHNS, CDR2 SASEGT. The CDR3 runs 14 residues. V was shortened by 0 bases and J by 3 bases, with 6 bases between the two germline ends. In DNA form, the CDR3 reads TGTGCCAGCAGTGAAGCGCCCGACAATCAGCCCCAGCATTTT. The encoded protein is CASSEAPDNQPQHF.

A few counts support this clone. V and J are TRBV29-1 and TRBJ1-4; D not resolved. This CDR3 contains 15 residues. Trimming removed 6 bases from V and 2 bases from J, with 16 bases in between. Germline CDR1 SQVTM, CDR2 ANQGSEA. The DNA for the CDR3 is TGCAGCGTCGAAAAAAAGGGAACGACTAATGAAAAACTGTTTTTT. It codes for CSVEKKGTTNEKLFF.

This rearrangement joins TRBV10-3 to TRBJ2-7; D is unclear. CDR1 is ENHRY, CDR2 SYGVKD, per germline. With 3 bases removed from V and 3 bases from J, the gap between germline ends came to 9 bases. The CDR3 extends over 13 amino acids. The CDR3 is CAISDPQRYEQYF. The CDR3 DNA is TGTGCCATCAGTGATCCACAGCGCTACGAGCAGTACTTC.

The rearrangement uses TRBV19 and TRBJ1-1; tentatively, D is TRBD1 (5 bases). Looked up from germline, CDR1 is LNHDA and CDR2 is SQIVND (reference sequence). The CDR3 is 13 residues long. Trimming shortened V by 2 bases and J by 5 bases, and 9 bases separated the two germline ends. CDR3 residues: CASSILGRTEAFF. In DNA, the CDR3 is TGTGCCAGTAGTATATTGGGGCGGACTGAAGCTTTCTTT.

V is TRBV11-3 and J is TRBJ2-1; 8 nucleotides align to TRBD1. The V segment lost 5 bases and the J segment 3 bases; nucleotides outside the gene matches: 3. Per the germline V gene, CDR1 is SGHNT and CDR2 is YENEEA. The length of the CDR3 is 14 residues. The CDR3 is CASSGTGDYNEQFF. CDR3 coding DNA: TGTGCCAGCAGCGGGACAGGAGACTACAATGAGCAGTTCTTC.